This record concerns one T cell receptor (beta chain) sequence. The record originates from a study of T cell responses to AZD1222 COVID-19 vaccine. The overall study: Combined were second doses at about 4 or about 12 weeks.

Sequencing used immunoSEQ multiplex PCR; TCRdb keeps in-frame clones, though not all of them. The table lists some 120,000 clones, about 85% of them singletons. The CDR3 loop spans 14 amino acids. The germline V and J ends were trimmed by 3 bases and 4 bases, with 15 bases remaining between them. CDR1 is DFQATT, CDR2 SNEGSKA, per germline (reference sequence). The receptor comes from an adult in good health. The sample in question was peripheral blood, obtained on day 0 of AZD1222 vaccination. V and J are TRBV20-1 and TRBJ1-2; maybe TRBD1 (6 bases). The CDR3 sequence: CSASSVRGGYGYTF. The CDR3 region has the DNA TGCAGTGCTAGTAGTGTCAGGGGCGGCTATGGCTACACCTTC.